This T cell receptor beta chain was profiled in a study of OX40 agonist ivuxolimab in advanced cancers. Here immunoSEQ multiplex PCR was the method, and the copy in TCRdb shows in-frame clones only, minus some. The table shows tens of thousands of clones, with more than 75% occurring only once. This CDR3 comprises 14 residues. V lost 6 bases, J lost 0 bases, and 14 bases lay in between. Germline loops: CDR1 SQVTM, CDR2 ANQGSEA. V is TRBV29-1 and J is TRBJ1-1; no firm D call. The material was CD4+ or CD8+ T cells sorted from blood, obtained in a trial of the OX40 agonist ivuxolimab. This receptor was taken from an adult with an advanced solid tumor such as melanoma, head and neck, liver or kidney cancer. CDR3 nucleotide sequence: TGCAGCGTCACGCCGACGTCAATGAACACTGAAGCTTTCTTT. Its protein is CSVTPTSMNTEAFF.